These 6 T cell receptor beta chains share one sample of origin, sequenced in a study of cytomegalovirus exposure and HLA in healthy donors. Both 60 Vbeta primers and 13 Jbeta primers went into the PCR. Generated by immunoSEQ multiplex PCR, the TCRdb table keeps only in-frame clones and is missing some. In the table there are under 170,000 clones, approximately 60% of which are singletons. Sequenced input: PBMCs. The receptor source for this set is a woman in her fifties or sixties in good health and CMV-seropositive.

CDR3 sequence: CASSQCKGTVLPSYEQYF. The DNA of the CDR3 is TGCGCCAGCAGCCAATGTAAGGGGACAGTGCTACCCTCCTACGAGCAGTACTTC. The genes are TRBV4-3 and TRBJ2-7, with 7 bases aligning to TRBD1. CDR1 is LGHNA, CDR2 YSLEER, per germline. CDR3 length equals 18 residues. J lost 0 bases, V lost 2 bases, and 13 bases had no gene match.

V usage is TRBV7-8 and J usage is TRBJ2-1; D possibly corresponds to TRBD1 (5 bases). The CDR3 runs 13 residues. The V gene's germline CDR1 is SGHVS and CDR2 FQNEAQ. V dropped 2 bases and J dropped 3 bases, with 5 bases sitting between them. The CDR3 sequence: CASSLTGYNEQFF. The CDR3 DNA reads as TGTGCCAGCAGCTTAACAGGCTACAATGAGCAGTTCTTC.

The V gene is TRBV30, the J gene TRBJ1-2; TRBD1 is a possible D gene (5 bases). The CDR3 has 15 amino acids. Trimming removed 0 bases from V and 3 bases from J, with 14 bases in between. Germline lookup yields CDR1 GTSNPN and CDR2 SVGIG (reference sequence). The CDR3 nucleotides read TGTGCCTGGAGTGTACGGGGACTAGAGCACTATGGCTACACCTTC. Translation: CAWSVRGLEHYGYTF.

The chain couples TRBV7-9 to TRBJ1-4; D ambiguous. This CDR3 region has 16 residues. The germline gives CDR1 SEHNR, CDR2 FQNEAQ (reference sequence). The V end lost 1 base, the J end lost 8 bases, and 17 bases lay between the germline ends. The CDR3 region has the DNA TGTGCCAGCAGCTTAGTACCGGGAAGGATAGAGGAAAAACTGTTTTTT. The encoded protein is CASSLVPGRIEEKLFF.

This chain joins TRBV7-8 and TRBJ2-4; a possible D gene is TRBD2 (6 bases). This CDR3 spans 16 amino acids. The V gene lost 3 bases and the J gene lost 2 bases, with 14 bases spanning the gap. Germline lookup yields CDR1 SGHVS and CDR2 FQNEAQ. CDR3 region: CASSFYGRGTKNIQYF. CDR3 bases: TGTGCCAGCAGCTTTTACGGGAGAGGGACCAAAAACATTCAGTACTTC.

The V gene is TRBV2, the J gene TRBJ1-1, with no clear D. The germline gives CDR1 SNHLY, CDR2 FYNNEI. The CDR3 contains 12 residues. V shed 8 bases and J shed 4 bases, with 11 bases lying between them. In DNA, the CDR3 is TGTGCCAGCGGTCAGTTCGCCACTGAAGCTTTCTTT. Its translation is CASGQFATEAFF.